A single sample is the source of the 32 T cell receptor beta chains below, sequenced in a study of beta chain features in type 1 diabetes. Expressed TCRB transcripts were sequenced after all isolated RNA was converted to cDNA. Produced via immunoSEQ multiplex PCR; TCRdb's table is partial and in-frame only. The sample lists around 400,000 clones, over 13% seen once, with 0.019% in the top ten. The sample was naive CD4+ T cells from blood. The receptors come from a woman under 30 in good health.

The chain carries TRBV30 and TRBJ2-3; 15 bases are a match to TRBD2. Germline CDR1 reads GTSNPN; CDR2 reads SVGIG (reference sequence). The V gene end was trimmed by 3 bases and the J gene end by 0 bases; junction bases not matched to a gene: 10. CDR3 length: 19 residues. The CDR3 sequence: CAWSPGLAGGYTSTDTQYF. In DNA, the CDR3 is TGTGCCTGGAGCCCGGGACTAGCGGGAGGATATACTAGCACAGATACGCAGTATTTT. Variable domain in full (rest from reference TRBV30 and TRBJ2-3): SQTIHQWPATLVQPVGSPLSLECTVEGTSNPNLYWYRQAAGRGLQLLFYSVGIGQISSEVPQNLSASRPQDRQFILSSKKLLLSDSGFYLCAWSPGLAGGYTSTDTQYFGPGTRLTVL.

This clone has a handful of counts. CDR3 region: CALRGGIYGYTF. Here the CDR3 DNA reads TGTGCGTTGAGGGGGGGCATCTATGGCTACACCTTC. The J gene is TRBJ1-2, the V gene TRBV30; tentative D call: TRBD1 (6 bases). Germline-derived CDR1 and CDR2 are GTSNPN and SVGIG (reference sequence). The CDR3 covers 12 residues.

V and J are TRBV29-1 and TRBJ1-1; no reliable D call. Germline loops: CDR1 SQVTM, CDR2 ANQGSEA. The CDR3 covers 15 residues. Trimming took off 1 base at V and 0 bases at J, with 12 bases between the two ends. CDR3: CSVEALAAMNTEAFF. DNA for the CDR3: TGCAGCGTTGAAGCGTTAGCAGCCATGAACACTGAAGCTTTCTTT.

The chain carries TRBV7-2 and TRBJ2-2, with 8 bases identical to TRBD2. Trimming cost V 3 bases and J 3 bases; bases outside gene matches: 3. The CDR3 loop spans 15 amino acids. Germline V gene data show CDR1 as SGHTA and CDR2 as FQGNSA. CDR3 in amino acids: CASSLRGADTGELFF. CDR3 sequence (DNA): TGTGCCAGCAGCTTGCGGGGGGCCGACACCGGGGAGCTGTTTTTT. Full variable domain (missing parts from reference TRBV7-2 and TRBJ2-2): GAGVSQSPSNKVTEKGKDVELRCDPISGHTALYWYRQSLGQGLEFLIYFQGNSAPDKSGLPSDRFSAERTGGSVSTLTIQRTQQEDSAVYLCASSLRGADTGELFFGEGSRLTVL.

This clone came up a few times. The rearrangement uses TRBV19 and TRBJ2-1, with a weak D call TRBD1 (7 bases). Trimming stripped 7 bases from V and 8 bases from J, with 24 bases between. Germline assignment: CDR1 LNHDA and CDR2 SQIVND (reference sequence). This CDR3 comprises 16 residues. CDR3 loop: CASTTSATGRRDEQFF. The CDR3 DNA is TGTGCCAGTACCACGTCGGCGACAGGGAGGCGCGATGAGCAGTTCTTC. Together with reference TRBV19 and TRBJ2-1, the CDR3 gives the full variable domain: DGGITQSPKYLFRKEGQNVTLSCEQNLNHDAMYWYRQDPGQGLRLIYYSQIVNDFQKGDIAEGYSVSREKKESFPLTVTSAQKNPTAFYLCASTTSATGRRDEQFFGPGTRLTVL.

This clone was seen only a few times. The CDR3 DNA follows: TGTGCCAGCAGTCTAGCGGGAGGGAGGAACGAGCAGTACTTC. Protein sequence: CASSLAGGRNEQYF. The V and J genes are TRBV6-5 and TRBJ2-7; 12 bases fit TRBD2. Germline CDR1 is MNHEY and CDR2 is SVGAGI. The junction had 4 bases not matched to a gene; V was cut back by 5 bases and J by 5 bases. This CDR3 has 14 amino acids.

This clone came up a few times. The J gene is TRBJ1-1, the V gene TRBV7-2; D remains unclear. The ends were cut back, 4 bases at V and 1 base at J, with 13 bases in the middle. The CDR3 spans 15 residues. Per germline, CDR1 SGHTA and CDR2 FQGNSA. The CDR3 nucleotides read TGTGCCAGCAGCTCCGCGGGCGGGGAGAACACTGAAGCTTTCTTT. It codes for CASSSAGGENTEAFF.

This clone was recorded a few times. CDR3 in amino acids: CASSEERQSHGYTF. DNA of the CDR3: TGTGCCAGCAGTGAAGAAAGACAGTCCCATGGCTACACCTTC. The V and J genes are TRBV2 and TRBJ1-2; perhaps TRBD1 as D (5 bases). The CDR3 is 14 residues long. In germline, CDR1 is SNHLY, CDR2 FYNNEI. Trimming shortened V by 1 base and J by 6 bases, and 12 bases separated the two germline ends. The variable domain in full, with the rest retrieved from reference TRBV2 and TRBJ1-2, is EPEVTQTPSHQVTQMGQEVILRCVPISNHLYFYWYRQILGQKVEFLVSFYNNEISEKSEIFDDQFSVERPDGSNFTLKIRSTKLEDSAMYFCASSEERQSHGYTFGSGTRLTVV.

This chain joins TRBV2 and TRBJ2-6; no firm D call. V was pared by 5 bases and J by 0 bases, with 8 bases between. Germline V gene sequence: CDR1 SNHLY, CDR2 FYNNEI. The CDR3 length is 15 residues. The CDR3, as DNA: TGTGCCAGCAGTCTAGGTCTCTCTGGGGCCAACGTCCTGACTTTC. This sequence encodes CASSLGLSGANVLTF.

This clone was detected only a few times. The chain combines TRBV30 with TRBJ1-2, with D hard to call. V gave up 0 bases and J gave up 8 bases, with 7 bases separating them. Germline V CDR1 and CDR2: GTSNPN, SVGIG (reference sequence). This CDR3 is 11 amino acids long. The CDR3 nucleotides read TGTGCCTGGAGTGTACTAAGGGGCTACACCTTC. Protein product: CAWSVLRGYTF.

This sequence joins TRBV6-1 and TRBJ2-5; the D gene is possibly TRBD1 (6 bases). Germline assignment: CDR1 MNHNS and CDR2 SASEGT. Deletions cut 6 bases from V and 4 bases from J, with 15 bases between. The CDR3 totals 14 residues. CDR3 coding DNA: TGTGCCAGCAGGCGTCCAGGGGCAGGAGAGACCCAGTACTTC. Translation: CASRRPGAGETQYF.

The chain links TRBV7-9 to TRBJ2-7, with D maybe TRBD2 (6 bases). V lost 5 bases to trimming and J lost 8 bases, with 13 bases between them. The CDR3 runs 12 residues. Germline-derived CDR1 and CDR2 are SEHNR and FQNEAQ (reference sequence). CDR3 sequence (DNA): TGTGCCAGCAGCCCGGACCGCGGGAAGCAGTACTTC. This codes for CASSPDRGKQYF.

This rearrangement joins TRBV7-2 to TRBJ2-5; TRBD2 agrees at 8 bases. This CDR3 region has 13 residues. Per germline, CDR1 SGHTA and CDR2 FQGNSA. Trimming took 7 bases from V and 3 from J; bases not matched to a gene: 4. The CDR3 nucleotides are TGTGCCAGCAACCCACTAGCGGAAGAGACCCAGTACTTC. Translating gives CASNPLAEETQYF.

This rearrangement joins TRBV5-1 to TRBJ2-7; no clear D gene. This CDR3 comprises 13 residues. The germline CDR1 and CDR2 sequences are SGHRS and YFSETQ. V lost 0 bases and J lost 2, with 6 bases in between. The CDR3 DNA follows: TGCGCCAGCAGCTTGGCGGAGCCCTACGAGCAGTACTTC. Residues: CASSLAEPYEQYF.

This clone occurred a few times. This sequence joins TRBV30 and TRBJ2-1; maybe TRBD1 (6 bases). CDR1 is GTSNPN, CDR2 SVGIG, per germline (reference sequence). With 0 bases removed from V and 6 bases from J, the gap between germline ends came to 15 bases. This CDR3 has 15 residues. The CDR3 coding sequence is TGTGCCTGGAGTGTAGGCCTGGTGGGGGCCAATGAGCAGTTCTTC. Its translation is CAWSVGLVGANEQFF.

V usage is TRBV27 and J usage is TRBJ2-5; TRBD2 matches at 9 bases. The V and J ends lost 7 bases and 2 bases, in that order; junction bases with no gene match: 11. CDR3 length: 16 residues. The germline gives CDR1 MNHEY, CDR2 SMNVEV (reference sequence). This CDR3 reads CASTPRAGGDQETQYF. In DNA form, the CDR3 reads TGTGCCAGCACCCCTCGCGCGGGAGGGGATCAAGAGACCCAGTACTTC.

The CDR3 bases are TGTGCCAGCAGCTTAGCAGGTTTGGGGCCCCGCTACGAGCAGTACTTC. Translated: CASSLAGLGPRYEQYF. The genes are TRBV13 and TRBJ2-7, with D possibly matching TRBD1 (5 bases). CDR1 PRHDT and CDR2 FYEKMQ come from the germline V gene (reference sequence). V gave up 1 base and J gave up 3 bases, with 16 bases separating them. This CDR3 comprises 16 residues.

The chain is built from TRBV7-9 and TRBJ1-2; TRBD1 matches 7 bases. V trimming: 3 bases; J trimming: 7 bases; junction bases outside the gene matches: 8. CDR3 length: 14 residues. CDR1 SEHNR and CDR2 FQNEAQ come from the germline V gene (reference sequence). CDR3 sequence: CASSFGEGAGGYTF. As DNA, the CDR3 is TGTGCCAGCAGCTTCGGTGAGGGGGCAGGTGGCTACACCTTC.

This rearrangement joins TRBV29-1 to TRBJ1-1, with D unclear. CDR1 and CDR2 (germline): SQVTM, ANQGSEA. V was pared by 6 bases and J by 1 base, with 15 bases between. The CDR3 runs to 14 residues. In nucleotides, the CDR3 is TGCAGCGTCTTAGTTTCGGGAGAGAACACTGAAGCTTTCTTT. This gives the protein CSVLVSGENTEAFF.

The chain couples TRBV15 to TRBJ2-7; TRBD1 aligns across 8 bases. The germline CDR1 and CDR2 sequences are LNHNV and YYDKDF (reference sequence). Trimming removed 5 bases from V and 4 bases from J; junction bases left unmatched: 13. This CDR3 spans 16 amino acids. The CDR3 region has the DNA TGTGCCACCAGCCCAAACCAGGGGGCACTAATTTACGAGCAGTACTTC. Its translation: CATSPNQGALIYEQYF.

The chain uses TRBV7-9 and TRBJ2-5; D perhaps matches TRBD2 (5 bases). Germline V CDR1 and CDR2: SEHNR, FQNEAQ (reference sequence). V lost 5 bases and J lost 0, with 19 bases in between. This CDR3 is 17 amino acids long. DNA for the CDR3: TGTGCCAGCAGCCTTGGGATAGCGTCAAATAACCAAGAGACCCAGTACTTC. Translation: CASSLGIASNNQETQYF.

CDR3 DNA sequence: TGTGCCAGCAGTGGACTAGCGGGAATCCACGAGCAGTACTTC. Amino acid sequence: CASSGLAGIHEQYF. The genes are TRBV2 and TRBJ2-7, with 11 nucleotides matching TRBD2. CDR3 length equals 14 residues. Per germline, CDR1 SNHLY and CDR2 FYNNEI. J gave up 5 bases and V 4 bases, and 4 bases lay outside the gene matches.

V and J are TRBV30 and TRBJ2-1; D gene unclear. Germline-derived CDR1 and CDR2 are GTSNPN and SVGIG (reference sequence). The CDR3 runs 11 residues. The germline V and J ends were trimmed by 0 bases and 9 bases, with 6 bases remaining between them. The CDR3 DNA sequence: TGTGCCTGGAGTGTACTTTTTGAGCAGTTCTTC. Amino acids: CAWSVLFEQFF.

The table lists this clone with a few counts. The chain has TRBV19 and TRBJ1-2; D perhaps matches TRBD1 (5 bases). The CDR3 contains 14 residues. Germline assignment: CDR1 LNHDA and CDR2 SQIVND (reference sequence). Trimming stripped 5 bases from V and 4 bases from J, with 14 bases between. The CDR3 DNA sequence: TGTGCCAGTAGTTCGGCAGGGCCTTCCTATGGCTACACCTTC. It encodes CASSSAGPSYGYTF.

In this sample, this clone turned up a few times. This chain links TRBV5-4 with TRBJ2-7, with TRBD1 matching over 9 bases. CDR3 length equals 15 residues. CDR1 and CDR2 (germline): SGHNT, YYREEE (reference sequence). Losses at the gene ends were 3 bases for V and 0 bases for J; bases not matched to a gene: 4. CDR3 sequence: CASSSMDRGSYEQYF. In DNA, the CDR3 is TGTGCCAGCAGCTCTATGGACAGGGGCTCCTACGAGCAGTACTTC.

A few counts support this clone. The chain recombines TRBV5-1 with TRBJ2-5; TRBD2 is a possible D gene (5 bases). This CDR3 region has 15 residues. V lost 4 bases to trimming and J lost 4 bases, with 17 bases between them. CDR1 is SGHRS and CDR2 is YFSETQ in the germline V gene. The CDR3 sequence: CASSEQPTRGETQYF. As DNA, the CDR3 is TGCGCCAGCAGCGAACAACCGACACGGGGAGAGACCCAGTACTTC.

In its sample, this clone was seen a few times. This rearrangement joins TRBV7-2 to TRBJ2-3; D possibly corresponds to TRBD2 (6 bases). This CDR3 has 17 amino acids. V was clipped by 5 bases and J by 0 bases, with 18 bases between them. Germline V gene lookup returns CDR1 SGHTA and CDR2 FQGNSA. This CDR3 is CASSPRQLAVSTDTQYF. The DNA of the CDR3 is TGTGCCAGCAGCCCCCGACAGTTAGCGGTGAGCACAGATACGCAGTATTTT.

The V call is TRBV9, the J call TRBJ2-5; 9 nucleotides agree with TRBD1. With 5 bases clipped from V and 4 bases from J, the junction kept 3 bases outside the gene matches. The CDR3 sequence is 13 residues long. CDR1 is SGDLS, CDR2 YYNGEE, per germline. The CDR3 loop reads CASSSQGAETQYF. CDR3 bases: TGTGCCAGCAGTTCACAGGGGGCAGAGACCCAGTACTTC. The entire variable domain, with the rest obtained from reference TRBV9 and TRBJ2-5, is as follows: DSGVTQTPKHLITATGQRVTLRCSPRSGDLSVYWYQQSLDQGLQFLIQYYNGEERAKGNILERFSAQQFPDLHSELNLSSLELGDSALYFCASSSQGAETQYFGPGTRLLVL.

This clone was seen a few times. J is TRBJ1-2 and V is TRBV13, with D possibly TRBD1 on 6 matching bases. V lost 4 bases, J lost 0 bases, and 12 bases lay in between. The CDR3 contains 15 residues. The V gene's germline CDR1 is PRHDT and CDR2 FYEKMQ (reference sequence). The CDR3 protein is CASSSDRTANYGYTF. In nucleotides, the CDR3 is TGTGCCAGCAGCTCGGATAGGACAGCTAACTATGGCTACACCTTC.

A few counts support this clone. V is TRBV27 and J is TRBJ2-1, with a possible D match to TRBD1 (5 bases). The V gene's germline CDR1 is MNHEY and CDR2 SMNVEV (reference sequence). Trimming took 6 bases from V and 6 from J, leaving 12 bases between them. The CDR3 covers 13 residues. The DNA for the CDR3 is TGTGCCAGCAGCCCGGACAAAATCAATGAGCAGTTCTTC. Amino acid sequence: CASSPDKINEQFF.

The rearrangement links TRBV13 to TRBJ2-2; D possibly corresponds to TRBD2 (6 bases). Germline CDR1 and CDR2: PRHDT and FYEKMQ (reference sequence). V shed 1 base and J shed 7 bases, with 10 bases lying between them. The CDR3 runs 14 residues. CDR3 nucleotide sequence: TGTGCCAGCAGCTTAGTTTTCGGGAGCGGGGAGCTGTTTTTT. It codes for CASSLVFGSGELFF.

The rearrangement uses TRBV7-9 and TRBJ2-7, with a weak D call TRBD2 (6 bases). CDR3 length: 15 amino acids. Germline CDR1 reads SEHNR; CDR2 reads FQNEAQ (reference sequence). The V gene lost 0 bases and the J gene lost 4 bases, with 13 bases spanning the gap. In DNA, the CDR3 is TGTGCCAGCAGCTTAGCCGGGGGAGGTGGGTACGAGCAGTACTTC. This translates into CASSLAGGGGYEQYF.